This T cell receptor (beta chain) was recorded in a study of tumor and adjacent non-tumor tissue in lung cancer. Study-level background: Patients comprised about eleven adenocarcinoma, a couple of squamous cell carcinoma and 1 small cell lung cancer. Patients were aged roughly 31 to 76, some 10 men and a handful of women, stage I to III. Findings and limits, study-wide: Tumor tissue had significantly higher TCR diversity than normal lung.

The template was RNA from unsorted bulk tissue. More than 3 cm separated this lung sample from the edge of the tumor. A modified ARM-PCR protocol with three rounds of nested PCR amplified TCRbeta. TCRdb processed the multiplex PCR reads anew with MiXCR; each CDR3 protein has one entry. The table has more than 75,000 distinct CDR3 sequences, about 80% seen once. This clonotype is a singleton in its sample. Its antigen remains unknown. The junction shows a germline mismatch at one end, possibly a read error. The CDR3 is made up of 15 amino acids. Germline-derived CDR1 and CDR2 are SGHNT and YYREEE (reference sequence).

This chain links TRBV5-4 with TRBJ2-2; a possible D gene is TRBD2 (5 bases). Sequenced input: distant non-tumor lung tissue. The source is a man in his 60s with small cell lung cancer. In nucleotides, the CDR3 is TGTGCCTCCCAGGATCGGGAAACGAACACCGGGGATCTGTTTTTT. Its translation: CASQDRETNTGDLFF.